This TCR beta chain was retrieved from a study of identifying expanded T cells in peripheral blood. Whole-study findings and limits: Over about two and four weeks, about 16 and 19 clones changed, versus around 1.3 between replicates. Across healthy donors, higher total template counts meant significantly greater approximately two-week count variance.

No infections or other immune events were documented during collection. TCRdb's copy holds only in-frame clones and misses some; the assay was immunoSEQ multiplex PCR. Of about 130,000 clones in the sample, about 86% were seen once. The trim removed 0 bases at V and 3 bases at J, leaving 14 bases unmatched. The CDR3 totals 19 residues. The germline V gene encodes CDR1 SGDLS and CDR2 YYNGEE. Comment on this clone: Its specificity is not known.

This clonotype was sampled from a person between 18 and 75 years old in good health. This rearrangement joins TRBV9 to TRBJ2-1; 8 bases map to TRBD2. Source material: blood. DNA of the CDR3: TGTGCCAGCAGCGTAGGTCAGCGGGGGCCAGCAGATTTCTACAATGAGCAGTTCTTC. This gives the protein CASSVGQRGPADFYNEQFF. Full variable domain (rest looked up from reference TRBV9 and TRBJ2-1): DSGVTQTPKHLITATGQRVTLRCSPRSGDLSVYWYQQSLDQGLQFLIQYYNGEERAKGNILERFSAQQFPDLHSELNLSSLELGDSALYFCASSVGQRGPADFYNEQFFGPGTRLTVL.